The 10 T cell receptor beta chains below were found in one sample sequenced in a study of CD8 T cells in Susac syndrome. Random hexamers were used to reverse transcribe an amount of about 0.45 to 1 ug RNA. Each CDR3 protein gets one entry after TCRdb re-called the immunoSEQ multiplex PCR reads with MiXCR. The sample lists 65,000 to 100,000 distinct CDR3 sequences; 95% to 96% were seen once. The sample taken for sequencing was CD8+ T cells from PBMCs. These receptors all stem from a human donor with Susac syndrome.

The gene calls are TRBV6-6 and TRBJ1-5; 8 bases are shared with TRBD1. The CDR3 length is 11 residues. The junction had 5 bases not matched to a gene; V was cut back by 7 bases and J by 12 bases. CDR1 and CDR2 (germline): MNHNY, SVGAGI (reference sequence). This CDR3 is CASTADRDQHF. The CDR3 nucleotides are TGTGCCAGCACCGCGGACAGGGACCAGCATTTT.

The CDR3 DNA reads TGTGCCAGCAGTTACTCGACTAGCGGAGAAGAGTGGGAGACCCAGTACTTC. This sequence encodes CASSYSTSGEEWETQYF. The rearrangement uses TRBV6-2 or TRBV6-3 and TRBJ2-5, with 9 positions matching TRBD2. The V and J ends lost 0 bases and 5 bases, in that order; junction bases with no gene match: 10. Germline assignment: CDR1 MNHEY and CDR2 SVGEGT. The CDR3 is 17 residues long.

The CDR3 DNA sequence: TGTGCCAGCAGTGATAGGGACAGGGAGGAGACCCAGTACTTC. Protein product: CASSDRDREETQYF. This chain connects TRBV25-1 to TRBJ2-5; TRBD1 agrees at 9 bases. The germline V gene encodes CDR1 MGHDK and CDR2 SYGVNS. This CDR3 is 14 amino acids long. The J segment lost 5 bases and the V segment lost 3 bases, leaving 4 bases of the junction unmatched.

The chain couples TRBV7-2 to TRBJ1-2, with D unclear. This CDR3 spans 13 amino acids. Germline assignment: CDR1 SGHTA and CDR2 FQGNSA. Deletions cut 0 bases from V and 8 bases from J, with 10 bases between. The CDR3 region is CASSLAVKIGYTF. CDR3 DNA sequence: TGTGCCAGCAGCTTAGCAGTCAAGATCGGCTACACCTTC.

The chain has TRBV13 and TRBJ1-6; D is uncertain. Germline lookup yields CDR1 PRHDT and CDR2 FYEKMQ (reference sequence). The CDR3 extends over 13 amino acids. Deletions cut 0 bases from V and 9 bases from J, with 6 bases between. This CDR3 is CASSLGYRSPLHF. The CDR3 DNA reads as TGTGCCAGCAGCTTAGGGTATCGTTCACCCCTCCACTTT.

The chain has TRBV10-3 and TRBJ2-1; TRBD2 matches 13 bases. With V trimmed by 5 bases and J by 2 bases, 3 bases remained unmatched. Per germline, CDR1 ENHRY and CDR2 SYGVKD. CDR3 length equals 16 residues. CDR3 amino acids: CAISTTSGRPYNEQFF. The DNA of the CDR3 is TGTGCCATCAGTACGACTAGCGGGAGGCCCTACAATGAGCAGTTCTTC.

V usage is TRBV20-1 and J usage is TRBJ2-7; weak D call: TRBD2 (5 bases). CDR3 length equals 12 residues. Germline CDR1 and CDR2: DFQATT and SNEGSKA (reference sequence). The V end was cut by 0 bases, the J end by 6 bases, with 9 bases between. The CDR3 protein is CSARDEGSEQYF. Written as DNA, the CDR3 is TGCAGTGCTAGAGATGAGGGTTCCGAGCAGTACTTC.

J is TRBJ1-2 and V is TRBV7-9, with unresolved D. CDR1 is SEHNR, CDR2 FQNEAQ, per germline (reference sequence). The CDR3 totals 14 residues. V was pared by 4 bases and J by 5 bases, with 14 bases between. CDR3 in amino acids: CASSSRASEYGYTF. In nucleotides, the CDR3 is TGTGCCAGCAGCTCGCGGGCCTCGGAATATGGCTACACCTTC.

The V and J genes are TRBV20-1 and TRBJ1-1; D call uncertain. This CDR3 contains 12 residues. Germline CDR1 and CDR2: DFQATT and SNEGSKA (reference sequence). V lost 0 bases to trimming and J lost 4 bases, with 6 bases between them. CDR3 nucleotides: TGCAGTGCTAGAGATGAGGGCACTGAAGCTTTCTTT. Encoded protein: CSARDEGTEAFF.

J is TRBJ2-7 and V is TRBV9; 10 bases map to TRBD2. From germline, CDR1 is SGDLS and CDR2 YYNGEE. The CDR3 is made up of 15 amino acids. V lost 0 bases, J lost 4 bases, and 4 bases stayed unmatched. The CDR3 reads CASSVGSSGSYEQYF. CDR3 DNA: TGTGCCAGCAGCGTAGGGTCTAGCGGGAGTTACGAGCAGTACTTC.